Here is one TCR beta chain with its context. The limits of the CDR3 on the DNA are not certain, so only TCRdb's listed CDR3 is given. The length of the CDR3 is 14 amino acids, counting both ends. Per germline, CDR1 SGHNT and CDR2 YYREEE (reference sequence). This sample was taken from a study of cytomegalovirus exposure and HLA in healthy donors. Background on the study: About 180 million T cells yielded 90 million to 130 million unique TCR beta sequences in earlier analysis.

Vbeta (60) and Jbeta (13) primers were used in the PCR. Clones were read by immunoSEQ multiplex PCR, and TCRdb kept only the in-frame ones, dropping some. In the table there are some 140,000 clones, roughly three quarters of which are singletons. The receptor's source is an older woman in good health and CMV-seronegative. The V and J genes are TRBV5-4 and TRBJ1-3; TRBD1, as called in the table, went unchecked against the DNA. Sequencing input: PBMCs. This chain's CDR3 is CASSFGPGVNTIYF.